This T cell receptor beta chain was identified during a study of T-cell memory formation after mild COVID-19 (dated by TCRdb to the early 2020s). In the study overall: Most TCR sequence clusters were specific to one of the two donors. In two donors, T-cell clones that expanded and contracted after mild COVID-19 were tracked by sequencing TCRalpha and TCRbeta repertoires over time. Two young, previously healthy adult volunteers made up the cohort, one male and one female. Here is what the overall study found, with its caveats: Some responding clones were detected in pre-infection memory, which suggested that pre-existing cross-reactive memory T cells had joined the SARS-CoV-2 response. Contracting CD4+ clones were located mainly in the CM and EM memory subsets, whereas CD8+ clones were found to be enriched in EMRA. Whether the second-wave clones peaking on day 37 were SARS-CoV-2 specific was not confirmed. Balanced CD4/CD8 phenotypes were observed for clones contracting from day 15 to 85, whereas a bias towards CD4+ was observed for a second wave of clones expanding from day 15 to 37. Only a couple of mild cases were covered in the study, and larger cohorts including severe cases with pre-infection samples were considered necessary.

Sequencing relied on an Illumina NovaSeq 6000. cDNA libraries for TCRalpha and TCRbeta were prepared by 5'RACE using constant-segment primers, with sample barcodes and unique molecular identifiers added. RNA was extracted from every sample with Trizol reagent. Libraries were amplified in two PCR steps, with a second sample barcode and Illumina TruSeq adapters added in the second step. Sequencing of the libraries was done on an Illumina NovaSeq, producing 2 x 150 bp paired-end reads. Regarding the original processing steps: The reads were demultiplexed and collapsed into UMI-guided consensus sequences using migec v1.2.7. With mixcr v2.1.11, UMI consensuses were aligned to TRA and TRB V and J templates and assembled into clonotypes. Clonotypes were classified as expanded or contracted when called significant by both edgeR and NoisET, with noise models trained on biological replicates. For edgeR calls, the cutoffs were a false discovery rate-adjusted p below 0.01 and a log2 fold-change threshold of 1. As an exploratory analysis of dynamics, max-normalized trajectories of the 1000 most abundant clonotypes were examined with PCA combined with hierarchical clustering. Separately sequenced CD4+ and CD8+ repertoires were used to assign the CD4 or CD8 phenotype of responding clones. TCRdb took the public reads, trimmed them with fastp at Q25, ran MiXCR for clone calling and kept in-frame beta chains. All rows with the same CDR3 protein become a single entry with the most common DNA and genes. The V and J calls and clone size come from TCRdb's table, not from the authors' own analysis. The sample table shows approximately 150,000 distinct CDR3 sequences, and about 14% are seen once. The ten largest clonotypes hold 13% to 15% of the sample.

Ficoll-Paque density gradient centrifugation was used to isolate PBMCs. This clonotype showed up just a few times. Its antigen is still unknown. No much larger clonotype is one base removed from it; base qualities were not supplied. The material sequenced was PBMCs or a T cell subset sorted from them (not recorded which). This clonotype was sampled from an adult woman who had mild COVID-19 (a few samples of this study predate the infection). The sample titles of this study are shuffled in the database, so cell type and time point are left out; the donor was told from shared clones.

The sequenced DNA is TGCGCCAGCAGCTCCTTAGGAGCGGGAGCAGGGGATACGCAGTATTTT. This translates into CASSSLGAGAGDTQYF. The V gene is TRBV5-1 and the J gene is TRBJ2-3; the junction holds 8 bases that match TRBD2. CDR1 and CDR2 are drawn from the germline V gene: SGHRS, YFSETQ. V is cut back by 3 bases and J by 6 bases, with 12 bases in the junction unmatched. The CDR3 measures 16 amino acids from cysteine to phenylalanine. Just CDR3 DNA is preserved here, 48 bases in frame from base 1.